One and the same sample provided the 22 T cell receptor beta chains below, sequenced in a study of T cells expressing NK-cell markers. TCRdb derives one entry per CDR3 protein from the 5' RACE reads, leaving out DNA. The listing records about 150,000 distinct CDR3 sequences. Specimen: blood T cells: a sorted CD56 or NKG2C T cell subset, CD4+ or CD8+ T cells, or bulk PBMC T cells (not recorded which). Every receptor here comes from a woman in her forties or fifties in good health.

The V and J genes are TRBV2 and TRBJ2-1; TCRdb's D call, TRBD1, is unchecked because there is no DNA. CDR1 is SNHLY, CDR2 FYNNEI, per germline. The CDR3 has 14 amino acids. CDR3 region: CAREAGTSYNEQFF.

The rearrangement links TRBV12-3 or TRBV12-4 to TRBJ2-2. This CDR3 is 12 amino acids long. CDR3 sequence: CASSFIVGELFF.

The gene calls are TRBV6-1 and TRBJ1-5; TCRdb outputs TRBD1, but without DNA this stays unchecked. Germline values: CDR1 MNHNS, CDR2 SASEGT. The CDR3 is 14 residues long. The CDR3 region is CASSDQGSNQPQHF.

The chain has TRBV2 and TRBJ2-7; checking the TCRdb D call of TRBD2 is not possible without DNA. Germline lookup yields CDR1 SNHLY and CDR2 FYNNEI. This CDR3 has 16 amino acids. CDR3 amino acids: CASSVPGLAGVGEQYF. The full variable domain, its missing parts supplied by reference TRBV2 and TRBJ2-7, is EPEVTQTPSHQVTQMGQEVILRCVPISNHLYFYWYRQILGQKVEFLVSFYNNEISEKSEIFDDQFSVERPDGSNFTLKIRSTKLEDSAMYFCASSVPGLAGVGEQYFGPGTRLTVT.

The rearrangement joins TRBV6-5 to TRBJ2-5; absent DNA, TCRdb's TRBD1 call cannot be checked. CDR1 and CDR2 from the germline V gene are MNHEY and SVGAGI. This CDR3 comprises 15 residues. The CDR3 sequence is CASTLGTGQGETQYF.

The chain is built from TRBV4-1 and TRBJ2-1; TCRdb selects TRBD1, and the lack of DNA leaves this call unchecked. Per germline, CDR1 MGHRA and CDR2 YSYEKL. The CDR3 covers 16 residues. The CDR3 here is CASSRRRGQGYNEQFF.

The rearrangement joins TRBV6-5 to TRBJ2-2; there is no DNA to check the TCRdb D call of TRBD2. CDR1 and CDR2 from the germline V gene are MNHEY and SVGAGI. The CDR3 consists of 17 residues. The chain's CDR3 is CASSATSGSGSTGELFF.

This chain connects TRBV6-5 to TRBJ2-7. The germline V gene has CDR1 MNHEY and CDR2 SVGAGI. The CDR3 length is 11 residues. This CDR3 is CASFGPYEQYF.

The chain employs TRBV20-1 and TRBJ2-3; as DNA is missing, the TRBD2 call by TCRdb cannot be tested. Per the germline V gene, CDR1 is DFQATT and CDR2 is SNEGSKA (reference sequence). The CDR3 runs to 16 residues. CDR3: CSACGLAGGPGDTQYF.

This chain joins TRBV15 and TRBJ2-7; the TCRdb D gene call, TRBD1, has no DNA to confirm it. The V gene's germline CDR1 is LNHNV and CDR2 YYDKDF (reference sequence). The CDR3 is 15 amino acids. The CDR3 protein is CATSRDPGETSALYF.

V gene TRBV4-1 combines with J gene TRBJ1-3; TCRdb calls TRBD1, which cannot be checked without DNA. Germline V gene sequence: CDR1 MGHRA, CDR2 YSYEKL. The CDR3 has 15 residues. This chain's CDR3 is CASSPDPGGRNTIYF.

This sequence joins TRBV10-2 and TRBJ1-2. Germline assignment: CDR1 WSHSY and CDR2 SAAADI. The CDR3 is made up of 15 amino acids. CDR3 protein: CASSDLTAKYYGYTF.

The chain links TRBV12-3 or TRBV12-4 to TRBJ1-5. The CDR3 extends over 14 amino acids. The CDR3 loop is CASSFGWGNQPQHF.

The rearrangement links TRBV6-6 to TRBJ2-2; TCRdb selects TRBD2, and the lack of DNA leaves this call unchecked. Germline loops: CDR1 MNHNY, CDR2 SVGAGI (reference sequence). The CDR3 spans 16 residues. CDR3 region: CASSDVGEANTGELFF.

The chain links TRBV27 to TRBJ2-7; the D gene TCRdb calls, TRBD1, cannot be checked with no DNA. Germline V gives CDR1 MNHEY, CDR2 SMNVEV (reference sequence). The CDR3 contains 17 residues. CDR3 amino acids: CASSRGGADFFSYEQYF.

The chain has TRBV4-1 and TRBJ2-1. The germline V gene encodes CDR1 MGHRA and CDR2 YSYEKL. The CDR3 is 11 residues long. The CDR3 spells CASSQGDEQFF.

V usage is TRBV29-1 and J usage is TRBJ2-5; TCRdb returns TRBD1, unconfirmable since there is no DNA. Looked up from germline, CDR1 is SQVTM and CDR2 is ANQGSEA. The CDR3 is 15 amino acids. The CDR3 loop is CSVEPTGDLRETQYF.

The rearrangement uses TRBV7-9 and TRBJ2-2; TCRdb names TRBD1, which stays unverified in the absence of DNA. Per germline, CDR1 SEHNR and CDR2 FQNEAQ (reference sequence). The CDR3 is made up of 18 amino acids. CDR3 region: CASSSTTGPGEITGELFF.

This chain connects TRBV29-1 to TRBJ1-2; TCRdb's D call, TRBD1, is unchecked because there is no DNA. This CDR3 spans 13 amino acids. Germline values: CDR1 SQVTM, CDR2 ANQGSEA. CDR3 residues: CSGTTGGFYGYTF.

This chain uses TRBV19 with TRBJ2-3; the TRBD1 assignment by TCRdb is unverifiable without DNA. Germline V gene lookup returns CDR1 LNHDA and CDR2 SQIVND (reference sequence). The CDR3 sequence is 16 residues long. The CDR3 here is CASSIDRGASTDTQYF. The variable domain in full, completed from reference TRBV19 and TRBJ2-3, reads DGGITQSPKYLFRKEGQNVTLSCEQNLNHDAMYWYRQDPGQGLRLIYYSQIVNDFQKGDIAEGYSVSREKKESFPLTVTSAQKNPTAFYLCASSIDRGASTDTQYFGPGTRLTVL.

CDR3 in amino acids: CASSPDGGPSHEKLFF. This chain connects TRBV19 to TRBJ1-4; TCRdb's D call of TRBD1 is untestable without DNA. In germline, CDR1 is LNHDA, CDR2 SQIVND (reference sequence). The CDR3 contains 16 residues.

The chain is built from TRBV5-1 and TRBJ2-7; TCRdb's D call, TRBD2, is unchecked because there is no DNA. The germline CDR1 and CDR2 sequences are SGHRS and YFSETQ. CDR3 length equals 15 residues. The CDR3 sequence: CASSLEGTTNYEQYF.